This T cell receptor (beta chain) derives from a study of T cell responses to AZD1222 COVID-19 vaccine. Background on the study: Second-dose groups at about 4 or about 12 weeks were pooled. Broader study findings: Possibly, clonal diversity was underestimated; donors were largely white British and included more females.

This CDR3 region has 15 residues. CDR1 is SGHTA and CDR2 is FQGTGA in the germline V gene. V was pared by 5 bases and J by 4 bases, with 9 bases of the junction left unmatched. Remarks on this clone: Antigen specificity is unknown.

Method: immunoSEQ multiplex PCR; TCRdb's copy keeps in-frame clones and lacks some. The profile shows about 160,000 clones, roughly nine tenths of them singletons. The sequence derives from an adult in good health. This chain uses TRBV7-3 with TRBJ1-1; 8 nucleotides agree with TRBD1. The sequences come from peripheral blood, collected on day 0 of AZD1222 vaccination. DNA of the CDR3: TGTGCCAGCAGCCTAGGCACAGGGGGAAGCACTGAAGCTTTCTTT. Translated, it gives CASSLGTGGSTEAFF.